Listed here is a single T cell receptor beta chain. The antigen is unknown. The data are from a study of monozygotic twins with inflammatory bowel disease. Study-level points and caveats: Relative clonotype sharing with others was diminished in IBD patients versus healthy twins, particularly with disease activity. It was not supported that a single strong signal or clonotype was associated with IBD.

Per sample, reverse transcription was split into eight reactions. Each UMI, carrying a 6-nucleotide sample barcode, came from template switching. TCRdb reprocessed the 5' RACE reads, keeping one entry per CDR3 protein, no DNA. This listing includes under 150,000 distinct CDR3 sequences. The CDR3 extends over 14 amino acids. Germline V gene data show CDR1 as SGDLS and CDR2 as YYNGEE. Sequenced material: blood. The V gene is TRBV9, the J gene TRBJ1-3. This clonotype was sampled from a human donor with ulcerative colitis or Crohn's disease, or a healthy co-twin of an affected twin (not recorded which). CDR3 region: CASSARASGNTIYF.